This T cell receptor beta chain was captured by sequencing in a study of graft-versus-host responses after intestinal transplantation. Findings and caveats of the study: Recipient marrow held GvH clones, some first seen in ileum or blood. Allograft clonal ratios (graft-versus-host to host-versus-graft) were high in patients who had graft-donor T cell macrochimerism.

Worth noting for this clone: Antigen: not known.

Measured with immunoSEQ multiplex PCR; TCRdb has only the in-frame clones, and not every one. The repertoire holds approximately 94,000 clones, approximately 84% seen once, with 0.85% to 1% in the top ten. The receptor's source is a human donor who was the organ donor for an intestinal transplant. The sequenced sample was unstimulated CD4+ T cells sorted from spleen or lymph node cells, obtained before transplant.

CDR3 nucleotide sequence: TGCGCCAGCAGGGCGACAGGGGGCATGGGTAACTATGGCTACACCTTC. Its translation is CASRATGGMGNYGYTF. This chain joins TRBV5-1 and TRBJ1-2; 10 nucleotides match TRBD1. The CDR3 consists of 16 residues. After removal of 5 bases from V and 1 base from J, the junction contained 8 bases not matched to a gene. CDR1 is SGHRS and CDR2 is YFSETQ in the germline V gene.